This T cell receptor (beta chain) derives from a study of blood T cells in healthy people across ages. Study conclusions and caveats: Leaving the PBMCs unsorted stopped any conclusive comparison of naive versus antigen-experienced cells.

The CDR3 has 15 residues. V trimming: 6 bases; J trimming: 14 bases; junction bases outside the gene matches: 20. The authors ran a second PCR of about 7 to 11 cycles using a sample-barcoded 5' primer and a J-beta primer mix. Via MiXCR, TCRdb re-called the 5' RACE reads, giving one row per CDR3 protein. There are about 930,000 distinct CDR3 sequences in the sample; 25% to 35% occur only once, and 10% lies in the top ten. In the case of this clonotype: The antigen is not known.

The sample was also reused in another study, on T cells of mothers and their children.

Sequencing was carried out using blood. The rearrangement links TRBV12-3 or TRBV12-4 to TRBJ2-5; 8 nucleotides match TRBD1. The origin of this receptor is a woman in her forties in good health. CDR3 coding DNA: TGTGCCAGCAGGAGGGGCGGCCAGGGGGCCCGGGCATACTACTTC. Protein sequence: CASRRGGQGARAYYF.